What follows describes a single TCR beta chain. The target antigen is unknown. In the original processing: The distant-metastasis classifier for papillary thyroid cancer was built from CDR3 differences across clinicopathological groups. MiXCR reprocessed the PCR reads for TCRdb. TCRdb, rather than the study authors, made the V and J calls. There are 15,000 to 20,000 clones in the sample; 31% occur only once, and about 10% lies in the top ten. These data are taken from a study of metastatic and nonmetastatic thyroid tumors. Study background: For malignant and benign thyroid patients, tumor or nodule tissue and blood were the sources whose repertoires were compared.

Regarding the study as a whole: Malignant thyroid tumors reportedly had TCR beta diversity that was significantly higher than in benign nodules, in blood and tumor.

Not a single patient had been given any form of treatment at any point before undergoing thyroid surgery. The V end was cut by 3 bases, the J end by 4 bases, with 13 bases between. The CDR3 is 13 residues long. CDR1 and CDR2 (germline): DFQATT, SNEGSKA (reference sequence). This sequence was found in a female donor with papillary thyroid cancer or a benign thyroid nodule (not recorded which). Some clones in this sample may be carry-over from other donors' samples. The sequenced sample consisted of blood. This sequence joins TRBV20-1 and TRBJ2-7, with D perhaps matching TRBD1 (6 bases). CDR3 loop: CSASSQGRYEQYF. The CDR3 nucleotides read TGCAGTGCTAGCTCACAGGGTCGTTACGAGCAGTACTTC.